This T cell receptor (beta chain) was identified during a study of blood T cell repertoires in COVID-19. For the study at large: PBMCs, B-cell-depleted T cells, or T cells were the source of the cDNA or gDNA that made up the material.

A Seattle source enrolled patients during active infection and followed them longitudinally. Original data processing: Estimation of nucleated cell counts relied on the amplification of reference gene primers. TCRdb's table, derived via immunoSEQ multiplex PCR, lists solely in-frame clones and lacks some. V and J calls and clone size come straight from that table; D and trimming were deduced from the DNA. This sample has approximately 200,000 clones; roughly 81% occur once, and the top ten carry over 9.5%. Trimming took off 2 bases at V and 2 bases at J, with 12 bases between the two ends. The CDR3 runs to 15 residues. Germline CDR1 SGHVS, CDR2 FNYEAQ.

The chain employs TRBV7-6 and TRBJ2-5; D might be TRBD1 (7 bases). The sample comprised peripheral blood. This TCR was recovered from a woman aged 80 or over with COVID-19, enrolled during active disease. The CDR3 loop reads CASSLSAGQQETQYF. The CDR3 region has the DNA TGTGCCAGCAGCTTATCGGCGGGACAGCAAGAGACCCAGTACTTC.